A selection of T cell receptor beta chains follows, all from one sample in a study of cytomegalovirus exposure and HLA in healthy donors. TCRdb's table, derived via immunoSEQ multiplex PCR, lists solely in-frame clones and lacks some. This table has about 160,000 clones, 70% to 80% appearing once. The sample was PBMCs. The receptors shown here come from a man aged 18-30 years in good health and CMV-seropositive. CDR3s include the opening cysteine and the closing phenylalanine or tryptophan. The D gene is left open where the match is weak. Clone size is shown for a subset of rows, as once, few, many or a class of expanded clone.

NA,TRBV2,TRBJ2-2,NA,CASRGTFYTGELFF,TGTGCCAGCAGAGGGACTTTCTACACCGGGGAGCTGTTTTTT
TRBD2,TRBV6-5,TRBJ2-1,NA,CASSRGTSGGNEQFF,TGTGCCAGCAGCCGAGGGACTAGCGGGGGCAATGAGCAGTTCTTC
TRBD1,TRBV18,TRBJ2-7,NA,CASSPATGLNEQYF,TGTGCCAGCTCACCGGCGACAGGGTTGAACGAGCAGTACTTC
NA,TRBV7-7,TRBJ2-1,NA,CASSLGPSIEQFF,TGTGCCAGCAGCTTGGGGCCTAGTATTGAGCAGTTCTTC
TRBD1,TRBV6-1,TRBJ1-1,NA,CASSAGGRDTEAFF,TGTGCCAGCAGTGCAGGGGGGAGAGACACTGAAGCTTTCTTT
NA,TRBV4-2,TRBJ1-1,NA,CASSHSRGGANAFF,TGTGCCAGCAGCCACTCACGCGGGGGGGCGAATGCTTTCTTT
NA,TRBV5-8,TRBJ1-2,NA,CASSLFRNYGYTF,TGTGCCAGCAGCTTGTTCAGGAACTATGGCTACACCTTC
TRBD2,TRBV9,TRBJ2-1,once,CASSVDWDYYNEQFF,TGTGCCAGCAGCGTAGATTGGGACTACTACAATGAGCAGTTCTTC
NA,TRBV11-2,TRBJ1-3,NA,CTSSDSSSGNTIYF,TGTACCAGCAGCGATTCGAGCTCTGGAAACACCATATATTTT
TRBD1,TRBV4-3,TRBJ1-1,NA,CASSHSGTGLLEAFF,TGCGCCAGCAGCCATTCCGGGACAGGGCTACTTGAAGCTTTCTTT
NA,TRBV18,TRBJ2-7,NA,CASSPRQTGRGEQYF,TGTGCCAGCTCACCAAGACAGACGGGTAGGGGCGAGCAGTACTTC
NA,TRBV6-1,TRBJ1-4,NA,CASSEAATWGGRMEKLFF,TGTGCCAGCAGTGAAGCGGCCACATGGGGTGGGAGGATGGAAAAACTGTTTTTT
NA,TRBV19,TRBJ1-5,few,CASSTSITALQPQHF,TGTGCCAGTAGTACGAGCATAACAGCTTTACAGCCCCAGCATTTT
TRBD2,TRBV5-5,TRBJ2-3,NA,CASSPRTSGGTDTQYF,TGTGCCAGCAGCCCCAGGACTAGCGGCGGCACAGATACGCAGTATTTT
TRBD1,TRBV6-4,TRBJ1-2,NA,CASRVDRGNYGYTF,TGTGCCAGCAGAGTGGACAGGGGGAACTATGGCTACACCTTC
NA,TRBV6-5,TRBJ2-7,NA,CASSYLQGGEQYF,TGTGCCAGCAGTTATCTCCAAGGGGGCGAGCAGTACTTC
TRBD1,TRBV7-2,TRBJ1-2,once,CASSPPSGGGGYTF,TGTGCCAGCAGCCCGCCTTCAGGGGGCGGTGGCTACACCTTC
TRBD1,TRBV18,TRBJ1-5,NA,CASSPDRDNQPQHF,TGTGCCAGCTCCCCGGACAGGGATAATCAGCCCCAGCATTTT
NA,TRBV7-8,TRBJ2-3,NA,CASSGLDTDTQYF,TGTGCCAGCTCAGGACTTGACACAGATACGCAGTATTTT
NA,TRBV19,TRBJ1-5,once,CASTRLTGSLRNQPQHF,TGTGCCAGTACCAGACTTACGGGGTCCTTGAGGAATCAGCCCCAGCATTTT
NA,TRBV2,TRBJ2-3,NA,CASSVRMAGPTDTQYF,TGTGCCAGCAGCGTGAGGATGGCGGGACCCACAGATACGCAGTATTTT
NA,TRBV27,TRBJ2-2,NA,CASSLAMAAGELFF,TGTGCCAGCAGTCTAGCTATGGCGGCCGGGGAGCTGTTTTTT
NA,TRBV6-5,TRBJ1-2,NA,CASSYGQGGGYTF,TGTGCCAGCAGTTACGGGCAGGGCGGCGGCTACACCTTC
TRBD2,TRBV7-9,TRBJ2-1,NA,CASSISGSFYNEQFF,TGTGCCAGCAGCATTAGCGGGAGTTTCTACAATGAGCAGTTCTTC
NA,TRBV6-5,TRBJ1-1,NA,CASSYSATAFPEAFF,TGTGCCAGCAGTTACTCGGCGACAGCGTTCCCTGAAGCTTTCTTT
TRBD1,TRBV19,TRBJ2-2,NA,CASSPLWTGGNTGELFF,TGTGCCAGTAGTCCACTCTGGACAGGGGGAAACACCGGGGAGCTGTTTTTT
TRBD1,TRBV10-3,TRBJ1-5,NA,CAISEQGISNQPQHF,TGTGCCATCAGTGAACAGGGGATCAGCAATCAGCCCCAGCATTTT
NA,TRBV5-4,TRBJ2-2,few,CASSSTGSTGELFF,TGTGCCAGCAGCTCCACCGGGTCCACCGGGGAGCTGTTTTTT